These 29 T cell receptor beta chains originate from one sample sequenced in a study of T cell clonality in common variable immunodeficiency. The study's findings and limits: Reportedly, TCR beta sequences from common variable immunodeficiency showed fewer deletions and N-nucleotide insertions.

Assay: immunoSEQ multiplex PCR; the TCRdb copy retains only in-frame clones and omits some. The sample holds under 35,000 clones, and no clone turns up only once. Antigens of these TCRs are unknown. Sequencing was performed on peripheral blood mononuclear cells. These receptors were collected from a human donor with common variable immunodeficiency.

For this clone: Sequencing ends 3 residues short of the CDR3 end; the germline J gene provides the rest. The chain employs TRBV6-2 or TRBV6-3 and TRBJ1-2; 12 nucleotides match TRBD1. CDR1 and CDR2 (germline): MNHEY, SVGEGT. With 7 bases clipped from V and 4 bases from J, the junction kept 13 bases outside the gene matches. The CDR3 is made up of 17 amino acids. The CDR3 reads CASTYSGTGGRGYGYTF. The CDR3 DNA, read in part, is TGTGCCAGCACCTACTCCGGGACAGGGGGCAGGGGCTATGGC.

This clone was counted between two and nine times. The missing CDR3 end, 3 residues past where the read stops, is filled in from the germline J gene. This chain links TRBV18 with TRBJ2-1; 7 bases agree with TRBD1. The germline CDR1 and CDR2 sequences are KGHSH and LQKENI. The CDR3 is made up of 14 amino acids. Losses at the gene ends were 2 bases for V and 8 bases for J; bases not matched to a gene: 6. CDR3 region: CASSPGPQGDEQFF. Partial CDR3 DNA: TGTGCCAGCTCACCAGGCCCGCAGGGGGATGAG.

Ten or more counts support this clone. The sequence runs out 3 residues before the end of the CDR3; the remainder is reconstructed from the germline J gene. The rearrangement links TRBV5-6 to TRBJ1-6; TRBD1 aligns across 7 bases. V lost 4 bases, J lost 5 bases, and 6 bases stayed unmatched. Germline lookup yields CDR1 SGHDT and CDR2 YYEEEE. The CDR3 is 15 residues long. The CDR3 bases that were read are TGTGCCAGCAGCCCCCGGACAGGAAATAATTCACCC. Translation gives CASSPRTGNNSP. From start to end, the CDR3 is CASSPRTGNNSPLHF. The full variable domain, rest sourced from reference TRBV5-6 and TRBJ1-6, is DAGVTQSPTHLIKTRGQQVTLRCSPKSGHDTVSWYQQALGQGPQFIFQYYEEEERQRGNFPDRFSGHQFPNYSSELNVNALLLGDSALYLCASSPRTGNNSPLHFGNGTRLTVT.

This clone was counted many times. The read is 3 residues too short to cover the CDR3 end, so that end is filled in from the germline J gene. The V and J genes are TRBV5-1 and TRBJ2-3; no firm D call. The CDR3 runs 14 residues. The germline V gene encodes CDR1 SGHRS and CDR2 YFSETQ. Trimming left V 4 bases short and J 2 bases short, with 11 bases between. Partial CDR3 DNA: TGCGCCAGCAGCCCGACAAGTACCACAGATACG. Amino acid sequence: CASSPTSTTDT. The whole CDR3 protein reads CASSPTSTTDTQYF.

On this clone: The read stops 3 residues short of the end of the CDR3; the missing end is completed from the germline J gene. V is TRBV6-2 or TRBV6-3 and J is TRBJ2-1, with D possibly matching TRBD2 (6 bases). Germline V gene data show CDR1 as MNHEY and CDR2 as SVGEGT. The CDR3 extends over 14 amino acids. Trimming pared 5 bases from V and 1 base from J, leaving 9 bases between. Incomplete CDR3 DNA: TGTGCCAGCAGTCCCCGGGGGTCCTACAATGAG. Translated: CASSPRGSYNE. The full CDR3 is CASSPRGSYNEQFF.

This clone has more than one count but fewer than ten. Incomplete CDR3 DNA: TGCGCCAGCAGCTTGGTCCGGACAGGGAGAGCTCAGCCC. This sequence encodes CASSLVRTGRAQP. The whole CDR3 sequence reads CASSLVRTGRAQPQHF. This chain uses TRBV5-1 with TRBJ1-5; 8 bases fit TRBD1. The read falls 3 residues short of the CDR3 end, and the missing part is taken from the germline J gene. The trim removed 0 bases at V and 6 bases at J, leaving 8 bases unmatched. From germline, CDR1 is SGHRS and CDR2 YFSETQ. The CDR3 length is 16 residues.

In its sample, this clone was seen a few times. With the read ending 3 residues before the CDR3 end, the germline J gene is used to fill in that end. The chain has TRBV13 and TRBJ2-7, with D perhaps TRBD2 (5 bases). Per the germline V gene, CDR1 is PRHDT and CDR2 is FYEKMQ (reference sequence). The V and J ends lost 5 bases and 0 bases respectively, with 8 bases between them. The CDR3 has 13 residues. The CDR3 loop reads CASSATSSYEQYF. CDR3 DNA, as far as it was read: TGTGCCAGCAGCGCCACTAGCTCCTACGAG. Full variable domain (missing parts from reference TRBV13 and TRBJ2-7): AAGVIQSPRHLIKEKRETATLKCYPIPRHDTVYWYQQGPGQDPQFLISFYEKMQSDKGSIPDRFSAQQFSDYHSELNMSSLELGDSALYFCASSATSSYEQYFGPGTRLTVT.

In its sample, this clone was seen a few times. One junction end disagrees with the germline gene, perhaps due to a read error. The CDR3 goes on 3 residues after the read ends, and that part is filled in from the germline J gene. This chain links TRBV19 with TRBJ1-2; TRBD1 matches at 9 bases. The germline V gene has CDR1 LNHDA and CDR2 SQIVND (reference sequence). There are 14 residues in the CDR3. CDR3 DNA, as far as it was read: TGTGCCAGCGCCTATTGGACAGGGGACTATGGT. It is translated as CASAYWTGDYG. The entire CDR3 protein reads CASAYWTGDYGYTF.

This clone was observed a few times. Read sequence stops 3 residues before the CDR3 end, and the germline J gene provides the missing end. The chain is built from TRBV19 and TRBJ2-1, with TRBD1 identical over 8 bases. V shed 3 bases and J 0 bases; nucleotides not matched to a gene: 1. This CDR3 has 15 amino acids. Germline values: CDR1 LNHDA, CDR2 SQIVND (reference sequence). The CDR3 loop is CASSMTGASYNEQFF. CDR3 DNA, as far as it was read: TGTGCCAGTAGTATGACAGGGGCCTCCTACAATGAG.

In this sample, this clone turned up many times. Read sequence stops 3 residues before the CDR3 end, and the germline J gene provides the missing end. The V call is TRBV5-1, the J call TRBJ1-4; perhaps TRBD1 as D (5 bases). The CDR3 is 14 residues long. CDR1 and CDR2 (germline): SGHRS, YFSETQ. V lost 2 bases and J lost 8, with 13 bases in between. Incomplete CDR3 DNA: TGCGCCAGCAGCTTCGCAGGGAGGGAAGAAAAA. Amino acids: CASSFAGREEK. The entire CDR3 protein reads CASSFAGREEKLFF.

Note on this clone: Read sequence stops 3 residues before the CDR3 end, and the germline J gene provides the missing end. V and J are TRBV2 and TRBJ1-6; possibly TRBD1 for D (5 bases). Trimming shortened V by 8 bases and J by 10 bases, and 18 bases separated the two germline ends. Germline values: CDR1 SNHLY, CDR2 FYNNEI. This CDR3 is built from 14 residues. CDR3 residues: CASDGRGDRSPLHF. Incomplete CDR3 DNA: TGTGCCAGCGATGGGAGGGGAGATAGGTCACCC. Full variable domain (missing parts from reference TRBV2 and TRBJ1-6): EPEVTQTPSHQVTQMGQEVILRCVPISNHLYFYWYRQILGQKVEFLVSFYNNEISEKSEIFDDQFSVERPDGSNFTLKIRSTKLEDSAMYFCASDGRGDRSPLHFGNGTRLTVT.

This clone was seen repeatedly, ten times or more. The read gets to within 3 residues of the CDR3 end, and the germline J gene fills in the rest. The chain couples TRBV5-1 to TRBJ1-1; tentatively, D is TRBD1 (6 bases). The CDR3 loop spans 14 amino acids. V dropped 3 bases and J dropped 5 bases, with 14 bases sitting between them. CDR1 and CDR2 from the germline V gene are SGHRS and YFSETQ. Partial CDR3 DNA: TGCGCCAGCAGCTGGGAGGGGGGGCGGACTGAA. Protein product: CASSWEGGRTE. The whole CDR3 is CASSWEGGRTEAFF.

As regards this clone: The observed sequence ends 3 residues before the CDR3 terminus, with the missing tail filled in from the germline J gene. The rearrangement joins TRBV20-1 to TRBJ1-1; no clear D gene. The CDR3 has 12 residues. The germline CDR1 and CDR2 sequences are DFQATT and SNEGSKA (reference sequence). V gave up 5 bases and J gave up 0 bases, with 7 bases separating them. Partial CDR3 DNA: TGCAGTGCTCCCTACTTGAACACTGAA. This translates into CSAPYLNTE. In full, the CDR3 is CSAPYLNTEAFF.

This clone was seen only a few times. The read halts 3 residues ahead of the CDR3 end, with the missing end drawn from the germline J gene. The chain carries TRBV29-1 and TRBJ2-5, with 9 bases fitting TRBD2. Germline V lookup: CDR1 SQVTM, CDR2 ANQGSEA. The CDR3 totals 16 residues. The trim removed 5 bases at V and 5 bases at J, leaving 15 bases unmatched. Here the CDR3 reads CSVIPGRGGSWETQYF. The CDR3 bases that were read are TGCAGCGTTATCCCGGGGCGGGGGGGAAGCTGGGAGACC. Supplemented by reference TRBV29-1 and TRBJ2-5, the full variable domain reads SAVISQKPSRDICQRGTSLTIQCQVDSQVTMMFWYRQQPGQSLTLIATANQGSEATYESGFVIDKFPISRPNLTFSTLTVSNMSPEDSSIYLCSVIPGRGGSWETQYFGPGTRLLVL.

Of note for this clone: The read terminates 3 residues before the CDR3 end, so the remaining end is supplied by the germline J gene. The rearrangement joins TRBV5-1 to TRBJ2-7; 12 nucleotides align to TRBD2. V dropped 9 bases and J dropped 1; count of bases not matched to a gene: 5. Germline V gene lookup returns CDR1 SGHRS and CDR2 YFSETQ. The CDR3 has 14 amino acids. The CDR3 sequence: CATKLAGGSYEQYF. CDR3 DNA, as far as it was read: TGCGCCACAAAACTAGCGGGGGGTTCCTACGAG.

This clone has only a few counts. The read ends 3 residues before the CDR3 terminus; that terminus is restored from the germline J gene. The rearrangement links TRBV18 to TRBJ1-1; the D gene is possibly TRBD1 (6 bases). Between the trimmed V and J ends, which lost 3 bases and 4 bases, there was a span of 18 bases. Germline V lookup: CDR1 KGHSH, CDR2 LQKENI. This CDR3 spans 16 amino acids. Here the CDR3 reads CASSPDSQGLSTEAFF. CDR3 DNA (partial): TGTGCCAGCTCACCTGATTCTCAGGGGTTGAGCACTGAA.

This clone occurred a few times. From the germline J gene comes the end of the CDR3, since the read stops 3 residues before it. The rearrangement links TRBV19 to TRBJ2-5, with D maybe TRBD1 (5 bases). Germline V gene data show CDR1 as LNHDA and CDR2 as SQIVND (reference sequence). This CDR3 has 15 amino acids. V was pared by 6 bases and J by 1 base, with 15 bases between. CDR3 sequence: CASSDPGYFQETQYF. CDR3 bases read: TGTGCCAGTAGCGACCCAGGGTACTTCCAAGAGACC.

In its sample, this clone was seen a few times. The read falls 3 residues short of the CDR3 end, and the missing part is taken from the germline J gene. The chain is built from TRBV7-8 and TRBJ1-2; 9 bases align to TRBD1. CDR3 length: 13 residues. Germline CDR1 reads SGHVS; CDR2 reads FQNEAQ. The covered CDR3 bases are TGTGCCAGCAGCTCCGACAGGGGGACGGGC. Amino acid sequence: CASSSDRGTG. Given in full, the CDR3 is CASSSDRGTGYTF.

In its sample, this clone was seen many times. The read comes to an end 3 residues before the CDR3 does, leaving the germline J gene to fill in the end. This chain uses TRBV5-1 with TRBJ1-1, with 9 bases that match TRBD1. The CDR3 sequence is 19 residues long. The V gene end was trimmed by 1 base and the J gene end by 3 bases; junction bases not matched to a gene: 16. Per the germline V gene, CDR1 is SGHRS and CDR2 is YFSETQ. The CDR3 bases that were read are TGCGCCAGCAGCTTGCACACGGACCGGGGACAGGGATTACACACTGAA. It yields the protein CASSLHTDRGQGLHTE. The whole CDR3 protein reads CASSLHTDRGQGLHTEAFF.

Many counts were recorded for this clone. The read gets to within 3 residues of the CDR3 end, and the germline J gene fills in the rest. The chain is built from TRBV6-2 or TRBV6-3 and TRBJ2-4, with 7 nucleotides matching TRBD2. Germline CDR1 reads MNHEY; CDR2 reads SVGEGT. This CDR3 has 14 amino acids. The CDR3 bases that were read are TGTGCCAGCAGTCTCCGCCTCCAAGCGGGGCCT. Amino acid sequence: CASSLRLQAGP. The whole CDR3 protein is CASSLRLQAGPQYF.

In this sample, this clone turned up a few times. The sequence runs out 3 residues before the end of the CDR3; the remainder is reconstructed from the germline J gene. This chain links TRBV7-9 with TRBJ2-2; 7 nucleotides line up with TRBD2. After removal of 4 bases from V and 1 base from J, the junction contained 3 bases not matched to a gene. The CDR3 has 15 residues. CDR1 and CDR2 (germline): SEHNR, FQNEAQ (reference sequence). The CDR3 sequence is CASSSQRENTGELFF. CDR3 DNA, as far as it was read: TGTGCCAGCAGCTCACAGCGGGAGAACACCGGGGAG.

Regarding this clone: The read halts 3 residues ahead of the CDR3 end, with the missing end drawn from the germline J gene. This chain connects TRBV19 to TRBJ1-5; maybe TRBD1 (5 bases). CDR1 and CDR2 (germline): LNHDA, SQIVND (reference sequence). Trimming cost V 7 bases and J 5 bases, with 24 bases left between them. This CDR3 spans 17 amino acids. The sequenced part of the CDR3 DNA is TGTGCCAGTATAAGCTCCGACAGTGACCGAACCGATCAGCCC. Residues: CASISSDSDRTDQP. The complete CDR3 protein is CASISSDSDRTDQPQHF.

This clone was detected ten times or more. The observed sequence ends 3 residues before the CDR3 terminus, with the missing tail filled in from the germline J gene. This rearrangement joins TRBV19 to TRBJ1-2, with D possibly matching TRBD1 (5 bases). V lost 9 bases and J 2 bases, leaving 16 bases between the germline ends. CDR1 and CDR2 (germline): LNHDA, SQIVND (reference sequence). There are 14 residues in the CDR3. The part of the CDR3 DNA that was read is TGTGCCAGCTCCTCCGGGACTGAGAACTATGGC. Its protein is CASSSGTENYG. The full CDR3 is CASSSGTENYGYTF.

This clone was picked up many times. Read coverage stops 3 residues before the CDR3 terminus; the germline J gene supplies the remainder. The J gene is TRBJ2-7, the V gene TRBV6-2 or TRBV6-3; maybe TRBD2 (5 bases). V was trimmed by 6 bases and J by 1 base, leaving 13 bases between them. Germline assignment: CDR1 MNHEY and CDR2 SVGEGT. This CDR3 contains 14 residues. CDR3 amino acids: CASRTNVGSYEQYF. CDR3 DNA, as far as it was read: TGTGCCAGCAGGACTAACGTCGGGTCCTACGAG.

This clone turned up a few times. The CDR3 is cut off 3 residues early in the read; its end comes from the germline J gene. The chain is built from TRBV5-1 and TRBJ2-7, with 14 bases matching TRBD2. After removal of 0 bases from V and 2 bases from J, the junction contained 10 bases not matched to a gene. The germline CDR1 and CDR2 sequences are SGHRS and YFSETQ. The CDR3 totals 19 residues. The CDR3 DNA, read in part, is TGCGCCAGCAGCTTGGGACCCTTCCTGACTAGCGGGGGGGCCTACGAG. As protein: CASSLGPFLTSGGAYE. The CDR3, in full, reads CASSLGPFLTSGGAYEQYF. Drawing the rest from reference TRBV5-1 and TRBJ2-7, the complete variable domain is KAGVTQTPRYLIKTRGQQVTLSCSPISGHRSVSWYQQTPGQGLQFLFEYFSETQRNKGNFPGRFSGRQFSNSRSEMNVSTLELGDSALYLCASSLGPFLTSGGAYEQYFGPGTRLTVT.

Ten or more counts support this clone. From the germline J gene comes the end of the CDR3, since the read stops 3 residues before it. The genes are TRBV5-4 and TRBJ2-5, with 7 nucleotides matching TRBD1. Germline V gene data show CDR1 as SGHNT and CDR2 as YYREEE (reference sequence). The trim removed 4 bases at V and 4 bases at J, leaving 7 bases unmatched. The CDR3 has 14 amino acids. The covered CDR3 bases are TGTGCCAGCAGCGGGGACAGCTTAATAGAGACC. Translation: CASSGDSLIET. The full CDR3 protein reads CASSGDSLIETQYF.

Of note for this clone: The read finishes 3 residues shy of the CDR3 end, and the germline J gene is used to complete it. This rearrangement joins TRBV7-3 to TRBJ1-1, with D tentatively TRBD1 (6 bases). In germline, CDR1 is SGHTA, CDR2 FQGTGA. The V end lost 2 bases, the J end lost 1 base, and 8 bases lay between the germline ends. The CDR3 consists of 14 residues. The CDR3 sequence: CASSLGGPNTEAFF. The CDR3 DNA, read in part, is TGTGCCAGCAGCTTAGGGGGCCCGAACACTGAA.

This clone turned up a few times. The read terminates 3 residues ahead of where the CDR3 ends, so the germline J gene completes it. The chain uses TRBV7-9 and TRBJ2-1; TRBD2 might be the D (6 bases). Germline V gene sequence: CDR1 SEHNR, CDR2 FQNEAQ (reference sequence). V shed 7 bases and J shed 4 bases, with 11 bases lying between them. The CDR3 totals 13 residues. The CDR3: CASTAGGYNEQFF. The sequenced CDR3 bases are TGTGCCAGCACCGCCGGAGGGTACAATGAG.

This clone turned up a few times. Read coverage stops 3 residues before the CDR3 terminus; the germline J gene supplies the remainder. The J gene is TRBJ1-3, the V gene TRBV30; D perhaps matches TRBD1 (6 bases). The CDR3 spans 12 residues. With 7 bases removed from V and 4 bases from J, the gap between germline ends came to 11 bases. CDR1 is GTSNPN and CDR2 is SVGIG in the germline V gene (reference sequence). CDR3 region: CASRGGGNTIYF. The sequenced part of the CDR3 DNA is TGTGCCTCTAGGGGGGGAGGAAACACC.